The entry below gives a single T cell receptor (beta chain) sequence along with its context. At least ten counts were recorded for this clonotype. There is no known antigen for this receptor. Base qualities were left out, and no much larger clone turns up one base away. Donors were about 36 systemically healthy Caucasian individuals from Russia aged 6 to 90 years. Each donor gave 8 to 10 milliliters of peripheral blood, drawn into EDTA-treated Vacutainer tubes. Ficoll-Paque density-gradient centrifugation was used to isolate PBMCs, with at least 6.5 million per sample. Trizol reagent was used to extract total RNA from the PBMCs, yielding at least 5.5 micrograms per sample. The percentages of naive CD45RAhigh/CD27high T cells were determined by flow cytometry on a PBMC aliquot from every donor. The receptor library was made with 5' RACE. Sequencing was carried out with an Illumina HiSeq 2500. A second PCR of roughly 7 to 11 cycles was performed with a sample-barcoded 5' primer and a J-beta primer mix. Each TCR beta cDNA molecule received a unique molecular identifier from a template-switch 5' adaptor carrying 12 random nucleotides. Each sample yielded at least 2.5 million CDR3-containing paired-end reads. First-strand cDNA was synthesized from all RNA with the Mint cDNA synthesis kit, primed by a TRBC-specific oligonucleotide. All cDNA was treated with uracil-DNA glycosylase and then went through a first 18-cycle PCR with the universal primers M1SS and BC2_uni_R. As for how the authors treated the data: For normalization, 1 million high-quality reads, each with a distinct molecular identifier, were randomly selected from each sample. Instead of being binned into consensus sequences, reads with shared molecular identifiers were discarded. MiTCR, with a Q25 quality threshold and the strictest error-elimination algorithm, was used for CDR3 identification, clonotype clustering and error correction. A nonparametric unseen species model with Euler transformation was used to estimate a lower bound on total TCR beta diversity. TCRdb took the public reads, trimmed them with fastp at Q25, ran MiXCR for clone calling and kept in-frame beta chains. All rows with the same CDR3 protein become a single entry with the most common DNA and genes. Here the V and J calls rest on TCRdb's processing, not on the authors' analysis. This sample lists fewer than 800,000 distinct CDR3 sequences; about 30% were detected once. Roughly 15% of the sample is in the top ten clones.

The CDR3 spans 14 residues, from the cysteine through the phenylalanine. Only the CDR3 DNA stays, 42 bases, in frame from base 1. V lost 1 base and J lost 4 bases; the stretch between them is 13 bases long. CDR1 is given as GTSNPN and CDR2 as SVGIG, both from the germline V gene (reference sequence). The sample originates from a study of blood T cells in healthy people across ages (dated by TCRdb to between 2014 and 2017). Context from the whole study: In model experiments, template switching captured roughly one uniquely barcoded TCR beta cDNA molecule for every two T cells. Using deep sequencing normalized with unique cDNA molecular identifiers, the study measured how TCR beta repertoire diversity changes with age. The donors were divided into four age groups: young (average approximately 17 years), middle-aged (approximately 42), aged (about 60) and long-lived (about 79). To avoid experimental bias, donors of different ages were spread randomly across the sequencing lanes. For two donors (one aged 18 to 30 and one aged 80 or older), the study analyzed two additional independent replicas of 1 million unique cDNA reads from the same blood draw.

On the study overall, not on this receptor specifically: The CMV infection status of donors was not known, potentially confounding age-related changes in expanded clonotypes. Estimates of total diversity based on one million sequenced T cells were considered lower bounds and underestimates. Observed TCR beta diversity per million T cells fell roughly linearly with age, and a significant reduction was already apparent by age approximately 41. The percentage of naive T cells measured by flow cytometry correlated strongly with observed TCR beta diversity. Compared with the aged group, the long-lived group had more naive CD4+ T cells, fewer expanded clones and increased TCR diversity, suggesting age selection. Because profiling used bulk unsorted PBMCs, naive and antigen-experienced compartments could not be compared conclusively.

What was sequenced was blood. The origin of this receptor is a woman of 80 years or more in good health. Donor details come from another sample of the same person, matched by shared clones. The sequence is built from TRBV30 and TRBJ1-2, with the D segment identity uncertain. The DNA is TGTGCCTGGAGTGAGAGAGAAAAGGGCTATGGCTACACCTTC. This gives the protein CAWSEREKGYGYTF.